Following are 9 T cell receptor beta chains from one sample sequenced in a study of blood T cell repertoires in COVID-19. Sequenced by immunoSEQ multiplex PCR; TCRdb stores in-frame clones only, minus some. The sample consists of about 80,000 clones, 78% of them appearing once. Sequencing was carried out using peripheral blood. These receptors were taken from a human donor in a cohort sampled during active COVID-19.

The chain has TRBV24-1 and TRBJ2-1, with 9 bases identical to TRBD2. Unmatched junction bases numbered 3, after V lost 0 bases and J lost 4 bases. CDR1 is KGHDR and CDR2 is SFDVKD in the germline V gene. CDR3 length: 16 residues. The CDR3 DNA sequence: TGTGCCACCAGTGATTTGGCGGGAGGGCCTTACAATGAGCAGTTCTTC. Protein product: CATSDLAGGPYNEQFF.

About this clone itself: At one of its ends the junction is not consistent with the germline gene, which may arise from a read error. V is TRBV6-5 and J is TRBJ2-2; D is possibly TRBD2 (5 bases). Per the germline V gene, CDR1 is MNHEY and CDR2 is SVGAGI. The CDR3 totals 14 residues. CDR3 protein: CASSYSIEHRGAVF. The DNA of the CDR3 is TGTGCCAGCAGTTACTCGATCGAACACCGGGGAGCTGTTTTT.

The chain uses TRBV24-1 and TRBJ1-3, with TRBD1 as a possible D gene (5 bases). CDR1 KGHDR and CDR2 SFDVKD come from the germline V gene. The CDR3 covers 18 residues. V was pared by 10 bases and J by 0 bases, with 24 bases between. CDR3 region: CATLEGHPIYHSGNTIYF. The DNA for the CDR3 is TGTGCCACGCTCGAAGGACACCCGATTTATCACTCTGGAAACACCATATATTTT.

This sequence joins TRBV12-5 and TRBJ1-1, with D maybe TRBD1 (6 bases). Between the trimmed V and J ends, which lost 3 bases and 2 bases, there was a span of 13 bases. The germline V gene encodes CDR1 LGHNT and CDR2 FRNRAP. This CDR3 contains 15 residues. The CDR3 reads CASGFFEGVNTEAFF. CDR3 DNA sequence: TGTGCTAGTGGTTTTTTCGAGGGGGTTAACACTGAAGCTTTCTTT.

This rearrangement joins TRBV15 to TRBJ2-4; D remains ambiguous. V lost 0 bases and J lost 8, with 5 bases in between. The germline gives CDR1 LNHNV, CDR2 YYDKDF (reference sequence). The CDR3 consists of 12 residues. CDR3 sequence: CATSRDRYIQYF. Here the CDR3 DNA reads TGTGCCACCAGCAGAGATAGATACATTCAGTACTTC.

The gene calls are TRBV5-5 and TRBJ2-1, with 11 bases fitting TRBD2. The V gene end was trimmed by 3 bases and the J gene end by 0 bases; junction bases not matched to a gene: 11. Germline CDR1 is SGHKS and CDR2 is YYEKEE (reference sequence). This CDR3 has 19 residues. Here the CDR3 DNA reads TGTGCCAGCAGCTCCTGGGCCCTAGCGGGAGGCTACTCCTACAATGAGCAGTTCTTC. This codes for CASSSWALAGGYSYNEQFF.

Here the CDR3 DNA reads TGCGCCAGCAGCCGCTCTAGCTCCTACAATGAGCAGTTCTTC. Translating gives CASSRSSSYNEQFF. The gene calls are TRBV5-1 and TRBJ2-1; D gene unclear. This CDR3 comprises 14 residues. Between the trimmed V and J ends, which lost 4 bases and 0 bases, there was a span of 8 bases. Germline V gene data show CDR1 as SGHRS and CDR2 as YFSETQ.

This chain connects TRBV18 to TRBJ1-5; D ambiguous. Deletions cut 2 bases from V and 1 base from J, with 3 bases between. The CDR3 is 13 amino acids. Germline V gives CDR1 KGHSH, CDR2 LQKENI. Written as DNA, the CDR3 is TGTGCCAGCTCACCAGAGAGCAATCAGCCCCAGCATTTT. It translates to CASSPESNQPQHF.

V is TRBV29-1 and J is TRBJ2-1, with D tentatively TRBD2 (5 bases). The ends were cut back, 3 bases at V and 3 bases at J, with 9 bases in the middle. CDR3 length equals 13 residues. Germline loops: CDR1 SQVTM, CDR2 ANQGSEA. The CDR3 protein is CSVEWENYNEQFF. The CDR3 region has the DNA TGCAGCGTTGAGTGGGAGAACTACAATGAGCAGTTCTTC.